These 28 T cell receptor beta chains were all obtained from the same sample, sequenced in a study of cytomegalovirus exposure and HLA in healthy donors. The method was immunoSEQ multiplex PCR; TCRdb's version includes in-frame clones alone and lacks a portion of them. The table includes some 260,000 clones, 87% detected once. Sequenced material: PBMCs. The receptor set was obtained from a young man in good health and CMV-seropositive.

This rearrangement joins TRBV11-3 to TRBJ2-2; 12 bases match TRBD1. CDR3 length: 17 residues. With 1 base clipped from V and 5 bases from J, the junction kept 5 bases outside the gene matches. The germline CDR1 and CDR2 sequences are SGHNT and YENEEA. DNA for the CDR3: TGTGCCAGCAGCTTAGTCCCGGGACAGGGGGCGACCGGGGAGCTGTTTTTT. Protein sequence: CASSLVPGQGATGELFF.

This rearrangement joins TRBV27 to TRBJ2-1, with D maybe TRBD2 (6 bases). Trimming stripped 5 bases from V and 9 bases from J, with 20 bases between. Per germline, CDR1 MNHEY and CDR2 SMNVEV (reference sequence). The CDR3 consists of 15 residues. CDR3 amino acids: CASSPAAPLAGEQFF. The CDR3 DNA reads as TGTGCCAGCAGTCCAGCCGCCCCACTAGCCGGTGAGCAGTTCTTC.

The chain combines TRBV5-4 with TRBJ1-2; tentative D call: TRBD1 (5 bases). CDR3 length equals 14 residues. Germline CDR1 reads SGHNT; CDR2 reads YYREEE (reference sequence). Trimming shortened V by 4 bases and J by 8 bases, and 18 bases separated the two germline ends. CDR3 protein: CASSATEPQWGYTF. The CDR3 DNA reads TGTGCCAGCAGCGCGACAGAACCTCAATGGGGCTACACCTTC.

This CDR3 reads CASNIASGLSSYNEQFF. For the CDR3, the DNA is TGTGCCAGCAACATCGCCTCAGGACTTAGCTCCTACAATGAGCAGTTCTTC. The chain combines TRBV7-8 with TRBJ2-1; maybe TRBD2 (5 bases). V lost 7 bases and J 0 bases, leaving 19 bases between the germline ends. CDR1 is SGHVS and CDR2 is FQNEAQ in the germline V gene. This CDR3 has 17 amino acids.

In DNA, the CDR3 is TGTGCCAGCAGCTTAGCCGGGACAGACTCTGGAAACACCATATATTTT. It yields the protein CASSLAGTDSGNTIYF. The chain employs TRBV7-8 and TRBJ1-3; 7 bases line up with TRBD1. Germline assignment: CDR1 SGHVS and CDR2 FQNEAQ. CDR3 length: 16 residues. V lost 0 bases and J lost 0; bases outside the gene matches: 2.

This rearrangement joins TRBV29-1 to TRBJ1-1; D remains ambiguous. Trimming cost V 8 bases and J 0 bases, with 13 bases left between them. CDR3 length equals 13 residues. Germline CDR1 and CDR2: SQVTM and ANQGSEA. DNA for the CDR3: TGCAGCTCTCGGACGGCCTTGAACACTGAAGCTTTCTTT. This gives the protein CSSRTALNTEAFF.

Written as DNA, the CDR3 is TGTGCCAGCAGCTTAGTAGAGAACGAGCAGTACTTC. It encodes CASSLVENEQYF. This sequence joins TRBV7-6 and TRBJ2-7, with D uncertain. The CDR3 loop spans 12 amino acids. V gave up 1 base and J gave up 5 bases, with 6 bases separating them. Germline V CDR1 and CDR2: SGHVS, FNYEAQ.

This clone occurred once. The chain recombines TRBV5-1 with TRBJ2-7; TRBD2 matches at 10 bases. Trimming cost V 3 bases and J 4 bases; bases outside gene matches: 19. The CDR3 sequence is 19 residues long. The germline V gene has CDR1 SGHRS and CDR2 YFSETQ. In nucleotides, the CDR3 is TGCGCCAGCAGCTACAGCTTAGCCGCCCTAGCGGGAGTCGGGTACGAGCAGTACTTC. Amino acid sequence: CASSYSLAALAGVGYEQYF.

This sequence joins TRBV5-1 and TRBJ1-2, with 9 bases fitting TRBD1. The germline CDR1 and CDR2 sequences are SGHRS and YFSETQ. V shed 0 bases, J shed 7 bases, and the junction held 4 bases outside the gene matches. CDR3 length equals 14 residues. The CDR3 DNA follows: TGCGCCAGCAGCTTGGGGACAGGGGCGAGTGGCTACACCTTC. This codes for CASSLGTGASGYTF. The complete variable domain, with remaining parts taken from reference TRBV5-1 and TRBJ1-2, reads KAGVTQTPRYLIKTRGQQVTLSCSPISGHRSVSWYQQTPGQGLQFLFEYFSETQRNKGNFPGRFSGRQFSNSRSEMNVSTLELGDSALYLCASSLGTGASGYTFGSGTRLTVV.

V and J are TRBV7-9 and TRBJ1-4; D gene unclear. The V end was cut by 5 bases, the J end by 0 bases, with 7 bases between. Germline V gene data show CDR1 as SEHNR and CDR2 as FQNEAQ (reference sequence). The CDR3 extends over 14 amino acids. The CDR3 nucleotides read TGTGCCAGCAGCCAAAGTGCAACTAATGAAAAACTGTTTTTT. Translated, it gives CASSQSATNEKLFF.

The chain carries TRBV4-1 and TRBJ2-5; unclear D gene. V was cut by 0 bases and J by 4 bases, with 9 bases left in between. This CDR3 has 14 residues. CDR1 and CDR2 from the germline V gene are MGHRA and YSYEKL. The CDR3 coding sequence is TGCGCCAGCAGCCAAGAGCCGACGGGAGAGACCCAGTACTTC. Translated: CASSQEPTGETQYF.

The genes are TRBV28 and TRBJ1-5; D gene uncertain. The CDR3 length is 16 residues. Germline CDR1 and CDR2: MDHEN and SYDVKM. V gave up 3 bases and J gave up 6 bases, with 18 bases separating them. In DNA, the CDR3 is TGTGCCAGCAGTTTGAAGAGCGGGTGGGGAGGTCAGCCCCAGCATTTT. Protein: CASSLKSGWGGQPQHF.

The chain recombines TRBV25-1 with TRBJ2-3; D is unresolved. Deletions cut 5 bases from V and 3 bases from J, with 9 bases between. Germline lookup yields CDR1 MGHDK and CDR2 SYGVNS. The CDR3 covers 13 residues. The CDR3 DNA reads TGTGCCAGCAGTTCAGGAAGGACAGATACGCAGTATTTT. Encoded protein: CASSSGRTDTQYF. Using reference TRBV25-1 and TRBJ2-3 for the parts outside the CDR3, the full variable domain is EADIYQTPRYLVIGTGKKITLECSQTMGHDKMYWYQQDPGMELHLIHYSYGVNSTEKGDLSSESTVSRIRTEHFPLTLESARPSHTSQYLCASSSGRTDTQYFGPGTRLTVL.

This chain joins TRBV4-2 and TRBJ2-5; tentatively, D is TRBD1 (6 bases). CDR1 and CDR2 from the germline V gene are LGHNA and YNFKEQ. V gave up 3 bases and J gave up 5 bases, with 19 bases separating them. This CDR3 is built from 16 residues. The CDR3 DNA sequence: TGTGCCAGCAGCCAGACCTACAGGGCCCTCGGGGAGACCCAGTACTTC. Amino acids: CASSQTYRALGETQYF.

V usage is TRBV4-3 and J usage is TRBJ1-2; no definite D call. Germline CDR1 and CDR2: LGHNA and YSLEER. The CDR3 runs to 14 residues. V lost 4 bases and J lost 4, with 13 bases in between. CDR3 DNA sequence: TGCGCCAGCAGCCCCGGTGGACGGCCCTATGGCTACACCTTC. Encoded protein: CASSPGGRPYGYTF.

The CDR3 bases are TGTGCCAGCTCGGACAGGTTACCGTACAATGAGCAGTTCTTC. Protein: CASSDRLPYNEQFF. The V call is TRBV19, the J call TRBJ2-1, with 7 bases that match TRBD1. The CDR3 is 14 amino acids. CDR1 and CDR2 (germline): LNHDA, SQIVND (reference sequence). The V segment lost 9 bases and the J segment 4 bases; nucleotides outside the gene matches: 9. The entire variable domain, with the rest obtained from reference TRBV19 and TRBJ2-1, is as follows: DGGITQSPKYLFRKEGQNVTLSCEQNLNHDAMYWYRQDPGQGLRLIYYSQIVNDFQKGDIAEGYSVSREKKESFPLTVTSAQKNPTAFYLCASSDRLPYNEQFFGPGTRLTVL.

V is TRBV27 and J is TRBJ2-2; 7 nucleotides match TRBD1. V lost 8 bases and J lost 3; bases outside the gene matches: 3. CDR1 and CDR2 from the germline V gene are MNHEY and SMNVEV (reference sequence). The CDR3 extends over 13 amino acids. CDR3 coding DNA: TGTGCCAGCCGGACAGGCCACACCGGGGAGCTGTTTTTT. Translating it yields CASRTGHTGELFF.

V is TRBV25-1 and J is TRBJ2-6, with D tentatively TRBD2 (6 bases). V shed 3 bases and J shed 0 bases, with 15 bases lying between them. The CDR3 loop spans 18 amino acids. Germline values: CDR1 MGHDK, CDR2 SYGVNS. The CDR3 coding sequence is TGTGCCAGCAGTGATACTGCGGGATCTCACTCTGGGGCCAACGTCCTGACTTTC. It translates to CASSDTAGSHSGANVLTF.

The genes are TRBV11-1 and TRBJ2-2; the D gene is possibly TRBD1 (6 bases). This CDR3 spans 14 amino acids. Per germline, CDR1 SGHAT and CDR2 FQDESV (reference sequence). Trimming left V 4 bases short and J 5 bases short, with 11 bases between. As DNA, the CDR3 is TGTGCCAGCAGCTCCTACAGGGCTACCGGGGAGCTGTTTTTT. Translation: CASSSYRATGELFF. The complete variable domain, with remaining parts taken from reference TRBV11-1 and TRBJ2-2, reads EAEVAQSPRYKITEKSQAVAFWCDPISGHATLYWYRQILGQGPELLVQFQDESVVDDSQLPKDRFSAERLKGVDSTLKIQPAELGDSAMYLCASSSYRATGELFFGEGSRLTVL.

The chain recombines TRBV27 with TRBJ1-2, with 10 bases lining up with TRBD1. The CDR3 extends over 14 amino acids. The junction had 4 bases not matched to a gene; V was cut back by 5 bases and J by 4 bases. Per the germline V gene, CDR1 is MNHEY and CDR2 is SMNVEV (reference sequence). Here the CDR3 DNA reads TGTGCCAGCAGTCCAGGACAGGGGGGCTATGGCTACACCTTC. This gives the protein CASSPGQGGYGYTF.

V usage is TRBV7-3 and J usage is TRBJ1-1, with 10 nucleotides matching TRBD1. The CDR3 length is 14 residues. Germline loops: CDR1 SGHTA, CDR2 FQGTGA. Trimming at V came to 4 bases and at J to 6 bases, leaving 5 bases not matched to a gene. The CDR3 coding sequence is TGTGCCAGCAGCTACGGACAGGGGGTCGCTGAAGCTTTCTTT. Protein product: CASSYGQGVAEAFF.

This clone has only one observation. The chain recombines TRBV2 with TRBJ2-3, with TRBD2 matching 9 bases. CDR1 and CDR2 (germline): SNHLY, FYNNEI. J was trimmed by 0 bases and V by 9 bases; bases with no gene match: 10. The CDR3 has 16 amino acids. DNA for the CDR3: TGTGCCAGGACACCTAGCGGGGCGGTGAGCACAGATACGCAGTATTTT. Residues: CARTPSGAVSTDTQYF.

V usage is TRBV10-2 and J usage is TRBJ2-1; D not certain. Deletions cut 4 bases from V and 0 bases from J, with 10 bases between. CDR1 is WSHSY and CDR2 is SAAADI in the germline V gene. CDR3 length: 15 amino acids. CDR3 coding DNA: TGCGCCAGCAGTGGGGTTCACCACTCCTACAATGAGCAGTTCTTC. It codes for CASSGVHHSYNEQFF.

The chain links TRBV19 to TRBJ2-1; 7 bases map to TRBD2. Germline V CDR1 and CDR2: LNHDA, SQIVND (reference sequence). Trimming took 6 bases from V and 0 from J; bases not matched to a gene: 8. The CDR3 contains 16 residues. CDR3 amino acids: CASRTGGTNSYNEQFF. The CDR3 DNA follows: TGTGCCAGTAGAACGGGAGGTACGAACTCCTACAATGAGCAGTTCTTC.

The chain has TRBV11-2 and TRBJ1-2, with D tentatively TRBD1 (6 bases). Germline values: CDR1 SGHAT, CDR2 FQNNGV. This CDR3 region has 15 residues. Trimming took off 4 bases at V and 4 bases at J, with 16 bases between the two ends. The CDR3 DNA is TGTGCCAGCAGCTCACCCCGGGGGCACGCCTATGGCTACACCTTC. Encoded protein: CASSSPRGHAYGYTF.

This chain uses TRBV5-1 with TRBJ2-2; TRBD2 matches 8 bases. The CDR3 runs 16 residues. Germline loops: CDR1 SGHRS, CDR2 YFSETQ. V dropped 5 bases and J dropped 4; count of bases not matched to a gene: 10. The CDR3 sequence is CASRGSGTSTTGELFF. The DNA for the CDR3 is TGCGCCAGCAGGGGCTCCGGGACTAGTACCACCGGGGAGCTGTTTTTT.

V usage is TRBV6-1 and J usage is TRBJ1-5, with D hard to call. V gave up 1 base and J gave up 2 bases, with 15 bases separating them. From germline, CDR1 is MNHNS and CDR2 SASEGT. This CDR3 spans 17 amino acids. The CDR3 loop reads CASSEVWHGGGNQPQHF. The CDR3 DNA reads TGTGCCAGCAGTGAAGTGTGGCACGGAGGAGGCAATCAGCCCCAGCATTTT.

J is TRBJ1-2 and V is TRBV6-5, with 7 bases that match TRBD1. Germline V gene data show CDR1 as MNHEY and CDR2 as SVGAGI. There are 14 residues in the CDR3. Trimming took 0 bases from V and 7 from J; bases not matched to a gene: 5. The CDR3 region is CASSYSKGALGYTF. The CDR3 nucleotides are TGTGCCAGCAGTTACTCGAAGGGGGCACTTGGCTACACCTTC.